A single sample gave rise to the 4 T cell receptor beta chains below, sequenced in a study of beta chain features in type 1 diabetes. Overall study findings and caveats: In all four CD4+ subsets, TCRB CDR3 length was significantly, moderately reduced in type 1 diabetes.

Sequencing targeted expressed TCRB transcripts, as all isolated RNA had been reverse transcribed. Assay used: immunoSEQ multiplex PCR; TCRdb lists only in-frame clones, some missing. The sample shows 95,000 to 150,000 clones, about a sixth of them seen only once. No antigen has been assigned to these receptors. Sequenced: central memory CD4+ T cells from blood. Receptor source: a man aged 30 to 45 with type 1 diabetes.

This sequence joins TRBV5-1 and TRBJ1-2; D is unresolved. CDR1 is SGHRS and CDR2 is YFSETQ in the germline V gene. The CDR3 is 13 residues long. V lost 4 bases, J lost 8 bases, and 15 bases lay in between. The CDR3 bases are TGCGCCAGCAGCGCCGATTTAAATCGCGGCTACACCTTC. Residues: CASSADLNRGYTF.

This clone has just a few counts. The J gene is TRBJ2-1, the V gene TRBV9; D is perhaps TRBD1 (5 bases). CDR3 size: 16 residues. The V end was cut by 0 bases, the J end by 4 bases, with 14 bases between. Germline CDR1 is SGDLS and CDR2 is YYNGEE. For the CDR3, the DNA is TGTGCCAGCAGCGTAGCCTACCTAGGGGCATACAATGAGCAGTTCTTC. This codes for CASSVAYLGAYNEQFF.

The rearrangement joins TRBV30 to TRBJ2-5; the D gene is possibly TRBD1 (6 bases). Looked up from germline, CDR1 is GTSNPN and CDR2 is SVGIG (reference sequence). Trimming stripped 0 bases from V and 2 bases from J, with 13 bases between. The CDR3 is 15 amino acids. The CDR3 DNA reads as TGTGCCTGGAGTGTATTCGGGACAAGTCAAGAGACCCAGTACTTC. Protein product: CAWSVFGTSQETQYF. Full variable domain (remainder filled in from reference TRBV30 and TRBJ2-5): SQTIHQWPATLVQPVGSPLSLECTVEGTSNPNLYWYRQAAGRGLQLLFYSVGIGQISSEVPQNLSASRPQDRQFILSSKKLLLSDSGFYLCAWSVFGTSQETQYFGPGTRLLVL.

This clone was counted only a few times. A clone one base away is much larger, so this may be a read error. The CDR3 DNA reads as TGTGCCAGCAGCCCGACAGGGAGCTCCTACAATGAGCAGTTCTTC. Residues: CASSPTGSSYNEQFF. The rearrangement links TRBV6-5 to TRBJ2-1; 7 nucleotides match TRBD1. This CDR3 is built from 15 residues. V was clipped by 6 bases and J by 0 bases; unmatched bases: 5. The V gene's germline CDR1 is MNHEY and CDR2 SVGAGI.